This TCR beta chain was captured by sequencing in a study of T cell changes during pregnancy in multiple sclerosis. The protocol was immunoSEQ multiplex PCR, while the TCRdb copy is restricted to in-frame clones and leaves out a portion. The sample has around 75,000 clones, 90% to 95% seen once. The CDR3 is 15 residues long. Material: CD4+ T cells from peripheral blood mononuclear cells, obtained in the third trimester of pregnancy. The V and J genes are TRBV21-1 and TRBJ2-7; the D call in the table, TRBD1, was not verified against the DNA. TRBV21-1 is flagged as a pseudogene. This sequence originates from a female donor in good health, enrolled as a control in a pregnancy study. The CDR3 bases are TGTGCCAGCAGCAAAGCGCTAGGGGGCTCCTACGAGCAGTACTTC. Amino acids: CASSKALGGSYEQYF.